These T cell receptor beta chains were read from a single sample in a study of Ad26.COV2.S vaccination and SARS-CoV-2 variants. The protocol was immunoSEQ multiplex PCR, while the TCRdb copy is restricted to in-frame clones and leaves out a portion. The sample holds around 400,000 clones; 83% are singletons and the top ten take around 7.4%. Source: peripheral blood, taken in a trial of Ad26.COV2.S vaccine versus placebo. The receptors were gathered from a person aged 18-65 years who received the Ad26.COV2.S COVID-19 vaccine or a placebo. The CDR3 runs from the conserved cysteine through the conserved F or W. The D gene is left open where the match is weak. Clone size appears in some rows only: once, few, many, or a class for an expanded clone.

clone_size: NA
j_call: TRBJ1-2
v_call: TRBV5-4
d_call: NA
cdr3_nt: TGTGCCAGCAGCCAAGGAGGGCAGGGGCCTCTGAGTGGTGGCTACACCTTC
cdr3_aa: CASSQGGQGPLSGGYTF

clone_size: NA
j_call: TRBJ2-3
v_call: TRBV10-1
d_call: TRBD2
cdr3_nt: TGCGCCAGCAGAGGCGGGGGGCGCTTCACAGATACGCAGTATTTT
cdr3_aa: CASRGGGRFTDTQYF

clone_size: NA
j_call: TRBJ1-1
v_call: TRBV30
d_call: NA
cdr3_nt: TGTGCCTGGAGTACACAGCTGTCCACTGAAGCTTTCTTT
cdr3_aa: CAWSTQLSTEAFF

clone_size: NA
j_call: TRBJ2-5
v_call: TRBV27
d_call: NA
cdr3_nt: TGTGCCAGCAGTTTACGACGACGAGAGACCCAGTACTTC
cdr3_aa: CASSLRRRETQYF

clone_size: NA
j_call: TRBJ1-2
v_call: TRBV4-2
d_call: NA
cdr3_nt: TGTGCCAGCAGCCAAGATTTCGGTAACTATGGCTACACCTTC
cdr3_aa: CASSQDFGNYGYTF

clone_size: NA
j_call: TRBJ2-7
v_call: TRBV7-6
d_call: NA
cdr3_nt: TGTGCCAGCAGCCGGGGGACCGTGTCCTACGAGCAGTACTTC
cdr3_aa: CASSRGTVSYEQYF

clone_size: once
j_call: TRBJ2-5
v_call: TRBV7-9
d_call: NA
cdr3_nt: TGTGCCAGCACTCGCTCGGAGACCCAGTACTTC
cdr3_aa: CASTRSETQYF

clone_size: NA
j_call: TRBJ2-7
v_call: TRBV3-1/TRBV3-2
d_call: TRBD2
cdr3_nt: TGTGCCAGCAGCCAAGGGGTGTTAGCGGGAGGGTTAGAGCAGTACTTC
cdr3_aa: CASSQGVLAGGLEQYF

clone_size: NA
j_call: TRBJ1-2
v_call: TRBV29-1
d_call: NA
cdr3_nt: TGCAGCGTTGGTGACTCCCGTTTGAGTTCTGGCTACACCTTC
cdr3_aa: CSVGDSRLSSGYTF

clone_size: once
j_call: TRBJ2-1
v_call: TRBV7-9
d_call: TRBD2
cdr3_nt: TGTGCCAGCAGCTTAGAGGGACTAGCGGGTCTTTCCTACAATGAGCAGTTCTTC
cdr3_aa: CASSLEGLAGLSYNEQFF

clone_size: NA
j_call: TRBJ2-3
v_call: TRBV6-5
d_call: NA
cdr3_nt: TGTGCCAGCAGTTACTCGGAATACCCCACAGATACGCAGTATTTT
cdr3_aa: CASSYSEYPTDTQYF

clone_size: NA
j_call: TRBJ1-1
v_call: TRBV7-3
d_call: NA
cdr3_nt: TGTGCCAGCAGAACGGACAGGAACACTGAAGCTTTCTTT
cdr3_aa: CASRTDRNTEAFF

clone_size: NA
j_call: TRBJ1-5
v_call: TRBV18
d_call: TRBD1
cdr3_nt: TGTGCCAGCTCACCCCCTGGACAGGGTTACAATCAGCCCCAGCATTTT
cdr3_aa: CASSPPGQGYNQPQHF

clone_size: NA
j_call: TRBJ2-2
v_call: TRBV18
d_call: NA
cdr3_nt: TGTGCCAGCTCACCACCGTTGAACACCGGGGAGCTGTTTTTT
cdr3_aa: CASSPPLNTGELFF

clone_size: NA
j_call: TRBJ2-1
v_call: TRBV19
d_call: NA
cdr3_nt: TGTGCCAGTCGATTCGGAGCGGGGACAGGCAATGAGCAGTTCTTC
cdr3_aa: CASRFGAGTGNEQFF

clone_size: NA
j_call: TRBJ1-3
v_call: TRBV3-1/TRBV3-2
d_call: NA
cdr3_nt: TGTGCCAGCAGCCAATACTCCGGAAACACCATATATTTT
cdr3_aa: CASSQYSGNTIYF

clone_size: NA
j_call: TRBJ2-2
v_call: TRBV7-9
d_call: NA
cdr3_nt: TGTGCCAGCAGCTCTCCCGGGGAGCTGTTTTTT
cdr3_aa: CASSSPGELFF

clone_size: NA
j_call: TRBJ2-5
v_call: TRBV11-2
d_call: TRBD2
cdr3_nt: TGTGCCAGCAGCCAAGGGTTTGGGACTAGCGGCGAGACCCAGTACTTC
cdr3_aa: CASSQGFGTSGETQYF

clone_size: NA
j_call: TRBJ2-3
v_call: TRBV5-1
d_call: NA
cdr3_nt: TGCGCCAGCAGTTGGATGCTACAGGGATCAGATACGCAGTATTTT
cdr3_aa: CASSWMLQGSDTQYF

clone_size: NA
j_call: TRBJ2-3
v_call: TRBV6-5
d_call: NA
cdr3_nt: TGTGCCAGCCCCCCCCGCGGGGAGAGCACAGATACGCAGTATTTT
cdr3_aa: CASPPRGESTDTQYF

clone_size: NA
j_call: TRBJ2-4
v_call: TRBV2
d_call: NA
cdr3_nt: TGTGCCAGCAGGGAGAGCAACATTCAGTACTTC
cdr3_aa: CASRESNIQYF

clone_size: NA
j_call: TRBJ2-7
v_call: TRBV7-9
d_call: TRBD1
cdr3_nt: TGTGCCAGCAGGGGGACAGTCCCCTACGAGCAGTACTTC
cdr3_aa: CASRGTVPYEQYF

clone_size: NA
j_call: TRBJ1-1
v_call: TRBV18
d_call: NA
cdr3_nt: TGTGCCAGCTCACGGGCGACAGTCATGAACACTGAAGCTTTCTTT
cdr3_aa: CASSRATVMNTEAFF

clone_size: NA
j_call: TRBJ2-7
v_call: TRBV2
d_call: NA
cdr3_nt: TGTGCCAGCAGGCCTGAATACGAGCAGTACTTC
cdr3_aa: CASRPEYEQYF

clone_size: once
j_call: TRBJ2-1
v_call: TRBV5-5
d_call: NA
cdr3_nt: TGTGCCAGCAGCTTGATAACCGGTTTGGGGCAGTTCTTC
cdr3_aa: CASSLITGLGQFF

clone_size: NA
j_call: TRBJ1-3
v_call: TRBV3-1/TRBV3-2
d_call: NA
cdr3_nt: TGTGCCAGCAGCCAAGGTCAGGGGGGAAACACCATATATTTT
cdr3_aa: CASSQGQGGNTIYF

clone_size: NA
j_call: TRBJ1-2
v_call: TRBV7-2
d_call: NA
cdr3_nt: TGTGCCAGCAGCCGGACCGGTGGCAGACAAGCCTCCTATGGCTACACCTTC
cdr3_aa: CASSRTGGRQASYGYTF

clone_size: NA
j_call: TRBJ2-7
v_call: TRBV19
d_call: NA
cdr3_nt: TGTGCCAGTAGCGCCCGGGACACTTCCTACGAGCAGTACTTC
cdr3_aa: CASSARDTSYEQYF

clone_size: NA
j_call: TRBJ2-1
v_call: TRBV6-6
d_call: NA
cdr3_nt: TGTGCCAGCAGAGGCGGTGGCTCCTACAATGAGCAGTTCTTC
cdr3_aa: CASRGGGSYNEQFF

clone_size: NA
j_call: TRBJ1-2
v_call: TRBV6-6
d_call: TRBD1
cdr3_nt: TGTGCCAGCACGGACAGGGAATGGGGTAGGGATGGCTACACCTTC
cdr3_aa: CASTDREWGRDGYTF

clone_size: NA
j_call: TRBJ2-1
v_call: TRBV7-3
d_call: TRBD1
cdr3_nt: TGTGCCAGCAGCTTACAGGGGGCCCAGTACAATGAGCAGTTCTTC
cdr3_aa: CASSLQGAQYNEQFF

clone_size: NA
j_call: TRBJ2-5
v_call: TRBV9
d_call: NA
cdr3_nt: TGTGCCAGCAGCGTAGGGGCAGGGCGAGGAGAGACCCAGTACTTC
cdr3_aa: CASSVGAGRGETQYF

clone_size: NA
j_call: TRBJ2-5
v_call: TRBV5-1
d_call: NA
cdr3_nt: TGCGCCAGCAGCCGTATTCCGGGACGGGGGGAGACCCAGTACTTC
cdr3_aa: CASSRIPGRGETQYF